These T cell receptor beta chains were read from a single sample in a study of identifying expanded T cells in peripheral blood. The method was immunoSEQ multiplex PCR; TCRdb's version includes in-frame clones alone and lacks a portion of them. The sample consists of about 58,000 clones, around 83% of them appearing once. The sample comprised blood. These TCRs come from a person aged 18 to 69 in good health. Both conserved end residues are part of each CDR3. A D gene is named only where the DNA matches it firmly. Only part of the rows carry a size: once, few, many, or a class if the clone is expanded.

clone size: NA
V gene: TRBV2
J gene: TRBJ2-5
D gene: TRBD2
CDR3 DNA: TGTGCCAGCAGTGATAGCGGGAAATGGCTGGAGACCCAGTACTTC
CDR3 protein: CASSDSGKWLETQYF

clone size: NA
V gene: TRBV6-5
J gene: TRBJ2-2
D gene: NA
CDR3 DNA: TGTGCCTGCCGACTGGGTAGTTCGAACACCGGGGAGCTGTTTTTT
CDR3 protein: CACRLGSSNTGELFF

clone size: NA
V gene: TRBV5-4
J gene: TRBJ1-2
D gene: NA
CDR3 DNA: TGTGCCAGCAGCCGGAATGGCGCTGGGGATGGCTACACCTTC
CDR3 protein: CASSRNGAGDGYTF

clone size: few
V gene: TRBV5-4
J gene: TRBJ1-3
D gene: TRBD1
CDR3 DNA: TGTGCCAGCAGTGCGGCGACAGGGGGTTCTGGAAACACCATATATTTT
CDR3 protein: CASSAATGGSGNTIYF

clone size: once
V gene: TRBV28
J gene: TRBJ2-7
D gene: TRBD2
CDR3 DNA: TGTGCCAGCAGTTTTGTAGCGGGCCCCTACGAGCAGTACTTC
CDR3 protein: CASSFVAGPYEQYF

clone size: NA
V gene: TRBV30
J gene: TRBJ2-7
D gene: NA
CDR3 DNA: TGTGCCTGGAGTGTACGCCCCCTCTCCTACGAGCAGTACTTC
CDR3 protein: CAWSVRPLSYEQYF

clone size: NA
V gene: TRBV10-1
J gene: TRBJ2-1
D gene: NA
CDR3 DNA: TGCGCCAGCAGTGAACGGAGTACTGAGCAGTTCTTC
CDR3 protein: CASSERSTEQFF

clone size: NA
V gene: TRBV19
J gene: TRBJ2-3
D gene: TRBD2
CDR3 DNA: TGTGCCAGTAGTAAGTCGCTAGCGGGAGTCACAGATACGCAGTATTTT
CDR3 protein: CASSKSLAGVTDTQYF

clone size: NA
V gene: TRBV28
J gene: TRBJ1-5
D gene: NA
CDR3 DNA: TGTGCCAGCACCGTAACTTCAGGTCATGATCAGCCCCAGCATTTT
CDR3 protein: CASTVTSGHDQPQHF

clone size: NA
V gene: TRBV2
J gene: TRBJ1-4
D gene: NA
CDR3 DNA: TGTGCCAGCACCGCAACTAATGAAAAACTGTTTTTT
CDR3 protein: CASTATNEKLFF

clone size: once
V gene: TRBV6-5
J gene: TRBJ2-7
D gene: TRBD1
CDR3 DNA: TGTGCCAGCGGGACAGGGAATCCCTACGAGCAGTACTTC
CDR3 protein: CASGTGNPYEQYF

clone size: NA
V gene: TRBV7-2
J gene: TRBJ2-1
D gene: TRBD2
CDR3 DNA: TGTGCCAGCAGCTTATTTTCCGGGACTAGCGGGAGACGGCAGTTCTTC
CDR3 protein: CASSLFSGTSGRRQFF

clone size: NA
V gene: TRBV9
J gene: TRBJ2-1
D gene: TRBD1
CDR3 DNA: TGTGCCAGCAGCGAGAATGGACAGGGGGCGGGTGGCAATGAGCAGTTCTTC
CDR3 protein: CASSENGQGAGGNEQFF

clone size: NA
V gene: TRBV10-3
J gene: TRBJ1-1
D gene: TRBD1
CDR3 DNA: TGTGCCATCAGTGAGCCCCGGACAGGGGGAAACTGGGCTTTCTTT
CDR3 protein: CAISEPRTGGNWAFF

clone size: NA
V gene: TRBV9
J gene: TRBJ2-3
D gene: TRBD2
CDR3 DNA: TGTGCCAGCAGCGTAGCCAGCGGGAGGAGCACAGATACGCAGTATTTT
CDR3 protein: CASSVASGRSTDTQYF

clone size: NA
V gene: TRBV12-1
J gene: TRBJ2-5
D gene: NA
CDR3 DNA: TGTGCCAGCAGCCCACCCCGGGACTTACAAGAGACCCAGTACTTC
CDR3 protein: CASSPPRDLQETQYF

clone size: NA
V gene: TRBV18
J gene: TRBJ1-2
D gene: NA
CDR3 DNA: TGTGCCAGCTCACCATCGACCGGACAGCGATGGGGAGCCTATCGCTACACCTTC
CDR3 protein: CASSPSTGQRWGAYRYTF

clone size: NA
V gene: TRBV5-1
J gene: TRBJ1-5
D gene: TRBD1
CDR3 DNA: TGCGCCAGCAGCTTAACAGGGGCTAGGGACCAGCCCCAGCATTTT
CDR3 protein: CASSLTGARDQPQHF

clone size: NA
V gene: TRBV4-3
J gene: TRBJ2-3
D gene: NA
CDR3 DNA: TGCGCCAGCAGCCAAGATGCTAGGCCCACAGATACGCAGTATTTT
CDR3 protein: CASSQDARPTDTQYF

clone size: once
V gene: TRBV5-4
J gene: TRBJ1-4
D gene: NA
CDR3 DNA: TGTGCCAGCAGCATGGACGCGGACGAAAAACTGTTTTTT
CDR3 protein: CASSMDADEKLFF

clone size: NA
V gene: TRBV9
J gene: TRBJ2-1
D gene: TRBD2
CDR3 DNA: TGTGCCAGCAGCGTCCAGATAGCGGGAGGGTACAATGAGCAGTTCTTC
CDR3 protein: CASSVQIAGGYNEQFF

clone size: NA
V gene: TRBV5-4
J gene: TRBJ1-2
D gene: NA
CDR3 DNA: TGTGCCAGCAGCTTGGATAAGAACTATGGCTACACCTTC
CDR3 protein: CASSLDKNYGYTF

clone size: once
V gene: TRBV21-1
J gene: TRBJ2-7
D gene: NA
CDR3 DNA: TGTGCCAGCAGCACCCACAGGGAACGTTCCTACGAGCAGTACTTC
CDR3 protein: CASSTHRERSYEQYF

clone size: NA
V gene: TRBV5-1
J gene: TRBJ2-3
D gene: TRBD2
CDR3 DNA: TGCGCCAGCAGCTTGAGCGGGGGGCCCACAGATACGCAGTATTTT
CDR3 protein: CASSLSGGPTDTQYF

clone size: few
V gene: TRBV19
J gene: TRBJ2-2
D gene: NA
CDR3 DNA: TGTGCCAGTAGTATCCCAACCACAGGGTACAACACCGGGGAGCTGTTTTTT
CDR3 protein: CASSIPTTGYNTGELFF

clone size: NA
V gene: TRBV11-3
J gene: TRBJ2-7
D gene: NA
CDR3 DNA: TGTGCCAGCAGCCTCAATTGGGACGGGTACGAGCAGTACTTC
CDR3 protein: CASSLNWDGYEQYF

clone size: NA
V gene: TRBV19
J gene: TRBJ1-2
D gene: NA
CDR3 DNA: TGTGCCAGTAGTATAGCTCGGGCGGACTATGGCTACACCTTC
CDR3 protein: CASSIARADYGYTF

clone size: once
V gene: TRBV29-1
J gene: TRBJ2-2
D gene: NA
CDR3 DNA: TGCAGCGTTGTAAAAGGAGGGACAGGGAAAGTGACTAGCGGCTTAACCGGGGAGCTGTTTTTT
CDR3 protein: CSVVKGGTGKVTSGLTGELFF

clone size: NA
V gene: TRBV5-1
J gene: TRBJ1-2
D gene: NA
CDR3 DNA: TGCGCCAGCAGCCCGGACAGCGACTATGGCTACACCTTC
CDR3 protein: CASSPDSDYGYTF

clone size: NA
V gene: TRBV7-7
J gene: TRBJ2-2
D gene: TRBD1
CDR3 DNA: TGTGCCAGCAGCCCGGACAGGGCGAACACCGGGGAGCTGTTTTTT
CDR3 protein: CASSPDRANTGELFF

clone size: NA
V gene: TRBV29-1
J gene: TRBJ1-1
D gene: NA
CDR3 DNA: TGCAGCGTTGAAGACGCCATGAACACTGAAGCTTTCTTT
CDR3 protein: CSVEDAMNTEAFF

clone size: few
V gene: TRBV5-5
J gene: TRBJ2-7
D gene: NA
CDR3 DNA: TGTGCCAGCAGCTTCAGTGAGGGGGCCTACGAGCAGTACTTC
CDR3 protein: CASSFSEGAYEQYF

clone size: NA
V gene: TRBV10-3
J gene: TRBJ2-1
D gene: TRBD2
CDR3 DNA: TGTGCCATCACTACTAGCGGGGGCGATGAGCAGTTCTTC
CDR3 protein: CAITTSGGDEQFF

clone size: NA
V gene: TRBV27
J gene: TRBJ1-1
D gene: NA
CDR3 DNA: TGTGCCAGCAGTTTAGAGGGGAACACTGAAGCTTTCTTT
CDR3 protein: CASSLEGNTEAFF

clone size: NA
V gene: TRBV19
J gene: TRBJ2-5
D gene: NA
CDR3 DNA: TGTGCCAGTAGTCCCGGACCCAACACAGGGACCCAGTACTTC
CDR3 protein: CASSPGPNTGTQYF

clone size: NA
V gene: TRBV27
J gene: TRBJ1-3
D gene: TRBD1
CDR3 DNA: TGTGCCAGCAGTTTGAACAGGGGCTCTGGAAACACCATATATTTT
CDR3 protein: CASSLNRGSGNTIYF

clone size: NA
V gene: TRBV29-1
J gene: TRBJ2-2
D gene: TRBD1
CDR3 DNA: TGCAGCGTCCGTCGGACAGGGTTTGAGGAGCTGTTTTTT
CDR3 protein: CSVRRTGFEELFF

clone size: NA
V gene: TRBV6-5
J gene: TRBJ1-6
D gene: TRBD1
CDR3 DNA: TGTGCCAGCACCTTACAGGGGGCTAATTCACCCCTCCACTTT
CDR3 protein: CASTLQGANSPLHF

clone size: NA
V gene: TRBV30
J gene: TRBJ2-1
D gene: NA
CDR3 DNA: TGTGCCCGAAACCGGGACGGGAGTCTATTCAATGAGCAGTTCTTC
CDR3 protein: CARNRDGSLFNEQFF

clone size: NA
V gene: TRBV5-6
J gene: TRBJ2-1
D gene: TRBD2
CDR3 DNA: TGTGCCAGCAGCTCTAGCGGGAGGGCCAATGAGCAGTTCTTC
CDR3 protein: CASSSSGRANEQFF

clone size: NA
V gene: TRBV7-7
J gene: TRBJ2-5
D gene: NA
CDR3 DNA: TGTGCCAGCAGCTCCGACTACGGAGAGACCCAGTACTTC
CDR3 protein: CASSSDYGETQYF

clone size: NA
V gene: TRBV6-6
J gene: TRBJ2-1
D gene: TRBD1
CDR3 DNA: TGTGCCAGCAGTTACCGACGACAGGGCTACAATGAGCAGTTCTTC
CDR3 protein: CASSYRRQGYNEQFF

clone size: NA
V gene: TRBV2
J gene: TRBJ2-3
D gene: TRBD1
CDR3 DNA: TGTGCCAGCAGACGGGACAGAACGGCAGATACGCAGTATTTT
CDR3 protein: CASRRDRTADTQYF

clone size: NA
V gene: TRBV6-6
J gene: TRBJ2-4
D gene: NA
CDR3 DNA: TGTGCCAGCAGTTACAGCCCGGGGGAGCAGTACTTC
CDR3 protein: CASSYSPGEQYF

clone size: NA
V gene: TRBV21-1
J gene: TRBJ1-5
D gene: NA
CDR3 DNA: TGTGCCAGCAGCAACGTACTTATGAGGGGGACTCAGCCCCAGCATTTT
CDR3 protein: CASSNVLMRGTQPQHF

clone size: NA
V gene: TRBV4-1
J gene: TRBJ2-2
D gene: NA
CDR3 DNA: TGCGCCAGCAGCCAAGAAAGAGGTACCGGGGAGCTGTTTTTT
CDR3 protein: CASSQERGTGELFF

clone size: NA
V gene: TRBV7-9
J gene: TRBJ2-1
D gene: NA
CDR3 DNA: TGTGCCAGCAGCTTAAAGGGTCAAGGCGGGGCCTACAATGAGCAGTTCTTC
CDR3 protein: CASSLKGQGGAYNEQFF

clone size: once
V gene: TRBV7-8
J gene: TRBJ1-2
D gene: NA
CDR3 DNA: TGTGCCAGCAGCCCTACAGGGCCCTATGGCTACACCTTC
CDR3 protein: CASSPTGPYGYTF

clone size: NA
V gene: TRBV11-3
J gene: TRBJ2-2
D gene: NA
CDR3 DNA: TGTGCCAGCAGCTTAGATGAGATTGGAACGAGACAGAACGGGACCGGGGAGCTGTTTTTT
CDR3 protein: CASSLDEIGTRQNGTGELFF